This is a list of T cell receptor beta chains from one sample in a study of shared clonotypes between healthy human individuals. Generated by immunoSEQ multiplex PCR, the TCRdb table keeps only in-frame clones and is missing some. The sample records 400,000 to 500,000 clones, about 82% being singletons. Material: PBMCs. These receptors were taken from a woman in her forties in good health. Some clones in this sample may be carry-over from other donors' samples. Each CDR3 is given with its conserved first and last residue. The D gene is left open where the match is weak. Expanded clones are given a class, and other clones once, few, many or no size at all.

v_gene	d_gene	j_gene	abundance	CDR3aa	CDR3nt
TRBV5-1	-	TRBJ2-6	-	CASSLQGVAAGANVLTF	TGCGCCAGCTCGTTACAGGGCGTAGCCGCTGGGGCCAACGTCCTGACTTTC
TRBV29-1	-	TRBJ2-3	-	CSVGGGTSHTQYF	TGCAGCGTTGGGGGCGGGACCTCACATACGCAGTATTTT
TRBV5-1	-	TRBJ2-5	-	CASQVQGLQETQYF	TGCGCCAGCCAAGTGCAGGGCCTCCAAGAGACCCAGTACTTC
TRBV7-9	-	TRBJ2-7	-	CASSPSWGNEQYF	TGTGCCAGCAGCCCATCTTGGGGGAACGAGCAGTACTTC
TRBV7-2	-	TRBJ2-3	-	CASSLALGTDTQYF	TGTGCCAGCAGCTTAGCGCTTGGCACAGATACGCAGTATTTT
TRBV28	-	TRBJ1-1	-	CASNYGNTEAFF	TGTGCCAGTAACTACGGGAACACTGAAGCTTTCTTT
TRBV10-3	TRBD1	TRBJ1-4	-	CAIRSDRADEKLFF	TGTGCCATCAGGTCGGACAGGGCGGATGAAAAACTGTTTTTT
TRBV27	TRBD2	TRBJ2-7	-	CASSLFGGLASGRRHEQYF	TGTGCCAGCAGTTTATTTGGGGGGCTGGCTAGCGGGAGGCGGCACGAGCAGTACTTC
TRBV7-9	-	TRBJ1-3	-	CASSFSGNTIYF	TGTGCCAGCAGCTTTTCTGGGAACACCATATATTTT
TRBV5-1	-	TRBJ1-2	-	CASSPGENYGYTF	TGCGCCAGCAGCCCCGGGGAAAACTATGGCTACACCTTC
TRBV29-1	TRBD2	TRBJ2-7	-	CSVTGTSGARVDDEQYF	TGCAGCGTAACCGGGACTAGCGGGGCCAGGGTTGATGACGAGCAGTACTTC
TRBV6-4	TRBD1	TRBJ2-7	few	CASSDSPGQGDYEQYF	TGTGCCAGCAGTGACTCACCGGGACAGGGGGACTACGAGCAGTACTTC
TRBV28	TRBD2	TRBJ2-1	-	CASFSTSGRTLSNEQFF	TGTGCCAGCTTCTCCACTAGCGGGAGAACCCTCTCCAATGAGCAGTTCTTC
TRBV19	-	TRBJ2-2	-	CASSIGAGWTGELFF	TGTGCCAGTAGTATAGGGGCAGGGTGGACCGGGGAGCTGTTTTTT
TRBV7-9	TRBD2	TRBJ2-1	-	CASSSLAGDLNEQFF	TGTGCCAGCAGCTCTCTGGCGGGAGATTTGAATGAGCAGTTCTTC
TRBV21-1	-	TRBJ2-7	-	CASSSSSPSYEQYF	TGTGCCAGCAGCAGTTCTAGCCCCTCCTACGAGCAGTACTTC
TRBV9	-	TRBJ2-3	-	CASSVVGGPSTDTQYF	TGTGCCAGCAGCGTAGTCGGCGGACCCAGCACAGATACGCAGTATTTT
TRBV6-6	-	TRBJ2-7	-	CASSSPLSTHEQYF	TGTGCCAGCAGTTCCCCTCTAAGCACCCACGAGCAGTACTTC
TRBV5-5	-	TRBJ2-7	-	CASSLEGGRYEQYF	TGTGCCAGCAGCTTGGAAGGGGGTAGGTACGAGCAGTACTTC
TRBV19	-	TRBJ1-5	-	CASRVDGSYSNQPQHF	TGTGCCAGTAGGGTTGACGGGTCATATAGCAATCAGCCCCAGCATTTT
TRBV5-1	-	TRBJ2-2	once	CASSTTTGELFF	TGCGCCAGCAGCACCACCACCGGGGAGCTGTTTTTT
TRBV23-1	TRBD2	TRBJ2-5	once	CASSQSSPGGSGWETQYF	TGCGCCAGCAGTCAATCGTCGCCGGGAGGCAGCGGTTGGGAGACCCAGTACTTC
TRBV5-1	TRBD2	TRBJ2-7	-	CASSTTSGSYEQYF	TGCGCCAGCAGCACAACTAGCGGGTCTTACGAGCAGTACTTC
TRBV6-5	TRBD2	TRBJ2-7	few	CAISETSGRYEQYF	TGTGCCATCAGTGAGACTAGCGGGAGGTACGAGCAGTACTTC
TRBV4-1	TRBD2	TRBJ2-7	-	CASRPGTSGNYEQYF	TGCGCCAGCAGACCGGGGACTAGCGGGAACTACGAGCAGTACTTC
TRBV10-3	TRBD2	TRBJ2-3	-	CAISESLAGGPVTQYF	TGTGCCATCAGTGAGTCACTAGCGGGAGGCCCCGTTACGCAGTATTTT
TRBV7-9	-	TRBJ2-1	-	CASAGTKQFF	TGTGCCAGCGCGGGGACCAAGCAGTTCTTC
TRBV9	-	TRBJ1-2	-	CASSVGQHGYTF	TGTGCCAGCAGCGTAGGGCAGCATGGCTACACCTTC
TRBV29-1	-	TRBJ2-3	once	CSVRGGEGDTQYF	TGCAGCGTCCGAGGGGGGGAGGGGGATACGCAGTATTTT
TRBV15	-	TRBJ1-5	-	CATSRDTGAWQPQHF	TGTGCCACCAGCAGAGATACTGGGGCATGGCAGCCCCAGCATTTT
TRBV10-1	TRBD2	TRBJ2-1	-	CASPTLRLADHNEQFF	TGCGCCAGCCCTACACTGAGACTAGCGGACCACAATGAGCAGTTCTTC
TRBV29-1	TRBD1	TRBJ1-5	-	CSVSPTGGQPQHF	TGCAGCGTGTCTCCCACAGGGGGTCAGCCCCAGCATTTT
TRBV5-4	TRBD2	TRBJ2-3	-	CASSPDSGNRDTQYF	TGTGCCAGCAGCCCCGATAGCGGGAACCGGGATACGCAGTATTTT
TRBV27	TRBD2	TRBJ2-7	-	CASSPQAGGPNEQYF	TGTGCCAGCAGCCCCCAAGCGGGAGGGCCTAACGAGCAGTACTTC
TRBV2	-	TRBJ1-1	-	CASSGQKNTEAFF	TGTGCCAGCAGTGGCCAAAAGAACACTGAAGCTTTCTTT
TRBV11-2	-	TRBJ2-5	-	CASSKTQYF	TGTGCCAGCAGTAAGACCCAGTACTTC
TRBV5-4	TRBD1	TRBJ2-5	-	CASSSEGTGRETQYF	TGTGCCAGCAGCTCCGAAGGGACAGGGAGGGAGACCCAGTACTTC
TRBV7-9	-	TRBJ2-7	-	CASRKAGSEQYF	TGTGCCAGCAGGAAGGCGGGTAGCGAGCAGTACTTC
TRBV2	-	TRBJ2-7	-	CASTGQSLYEQYF	TGTGCCAGCACAGGGCAGAGCCTCTACGAGCAGTACTTC
TRBV29-1	TRBD1	TRBJ2-7	many	CSAERTGKSPYEQYF	TGCAGCGCGGAAAGGACAGGGAAGAGCCCCTACGAGCAGTACTTC
TRBV5-5	-	TRBJ2-6	-	CASSLAGLSSGANVLTF	TGTGCCAGCAGCTTGGCAGGGCTATCCTCTGGGGCCAACGTCCTGACTTTC
TRBV4-2	TRBD2	TRBJ2-5	-	CASSQGVAGEETQYF	TGTGCCAGCAGCCAAGGGGTAGCGGGAGAAGAGACCCAGTACTTC